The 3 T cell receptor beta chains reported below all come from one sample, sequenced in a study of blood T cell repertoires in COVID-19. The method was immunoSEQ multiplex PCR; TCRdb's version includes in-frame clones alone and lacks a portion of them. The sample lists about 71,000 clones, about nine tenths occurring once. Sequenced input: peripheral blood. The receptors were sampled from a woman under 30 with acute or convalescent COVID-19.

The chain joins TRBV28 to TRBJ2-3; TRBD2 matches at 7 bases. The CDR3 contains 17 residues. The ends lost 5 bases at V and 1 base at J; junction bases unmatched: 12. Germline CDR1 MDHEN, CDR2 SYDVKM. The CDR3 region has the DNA TGTGCCAGCAGTCCCCCTACCGCCCGGGGGGGCACAGATACGCAGTATTTT. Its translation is CASSPPTARGGTDTQYF.

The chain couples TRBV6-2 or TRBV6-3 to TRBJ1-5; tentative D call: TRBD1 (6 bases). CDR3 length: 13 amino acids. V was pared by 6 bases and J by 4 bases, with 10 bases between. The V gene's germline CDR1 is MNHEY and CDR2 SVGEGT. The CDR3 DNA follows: TGTGCCAGCAGCCCAACAGGGAATCAGCCCCAGCATTTT. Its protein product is CASSPTGNQPQHF.

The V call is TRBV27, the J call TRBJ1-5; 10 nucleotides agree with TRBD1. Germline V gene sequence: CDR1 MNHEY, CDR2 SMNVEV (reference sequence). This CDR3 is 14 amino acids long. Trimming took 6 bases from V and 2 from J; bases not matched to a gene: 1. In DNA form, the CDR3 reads TGTGCCAGCAGGGGGACAGGGGGCAATCAGCCCCAGCATTTT. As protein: CASRGTGGNQPQHF.